The 18 T cell receptor beta chains below all came from one sample that was sequenced in a study of graft-versus-host responses after intestinal transplantation. Clones were read by immunoSEQ multiplex PCR, and TCRdb kept only the in-frame ones, dropping some. The sample carries tens of thousands of clones, approximately 92% recorded once. The starting material was PBMCs, obtained 98 days after intestinal transplantation. Every receptor here comes from a human patient who received an intestinal transplant, so some T cells may come from the graft donor.

The table lists this clone with a few counts. The genes are TRBV19 and TRBJ2-7, with D perhaps being TRBD1 or TRBD2 (5 bases each). This CDR3 spans 12 amino acids. Germline CDR1 and CDR2: LNHDA and SQIVND (reference sequence). With 11 bases removed from V and 3 bases from J, the gap between germline ends came to 14 bases. This CDR3 reads CAGGDSVYEQYF. The CDR3, as DNA: TGTGCCGGGGGAGACTCAGTCTACGAGCAGTACTTC.

This clone occurred once. The chain uses TRBV5-6 and TRBJ1-1; 8 nucleotides align to TRBD1. Germline V gene data show CDR1 as SGHDT and CDR2 as YYEEEE. Trimming removed 4 bases from V and 5 bases from J; junction bases left unmatched: 7. The CDR3 has 14 amino acids. In DNA, the CDR3 is TGTGCCAGCAGCGAGGACAGGGCTTATACTGAAGCTTTCTTT. As protein: CASSEDRAYTEAFF.

Of note for this clone: A read error may account for a junction end that differs from germline. The chain joins TRBV5-1 to TRBJ2-3, with D perhaps TRBD2 (6 bases). CDR3 length equals 14 residues. In germline, CDR1 is SGHRS, CDR2 YFSETQ. Here the CDR3 reads CASRLAGNTDTQYF. In DNA form, the CDR3 reads TGCGCCAGCAGGTTGGCGGGGAACACAGATACGCAGTATTTT.

The rearrangement uses TRBV2 and TRBJ2-7; TRBD2 is a possible D gene (5 bases). The germline gives CDR1 SNHLY, CDR2 FYNNEI. The V end lost 3 bases, the J end lost 1 base, and 13 bases lay between the germline ends. This CDR3 is 15 amino acids long. For the CDR3, the DNA is TGTGCCAGCAGTGATATTGAAGCGGTGTCCTACGAGCAGTACTTC. Its protein is CASSDIEAVSYEQYF.

In nucleotides, the CDR3 is TGTGCCAGCAGCTTAGTCGGAGGGACAGCGGGGGGCCAAGAGACCCAGTACTTC. This sequence encodes CASSLVGGTAGGQETQYF. This sequence joins TRBV13 and TRBJ2-5; 9 bases are shared with TRBD2. Trimming at V came to 1 base and at J to 1 base, leaving 10 bases not matched to a gene. The CDR3 has 18 residues. The germline gives CDR1 PRHDT, CDR2 FYEKMQ (reference sequence).

The chain links TRBV2 to TRBJ2-3; 13 bases agree with TRBD2. The CDR3 has 19 residues. Germline V lookup: CDR1 SNHLY, CDR2 FYNNEI. Trimming took 7 bases from V and 1 from J; bases not matched to a gene: 14. CDR3 residues: CASIYRTSGGLTGTDTQYF. CDR3 coding DNA: TGTGCCAGCATCTATCGGACTAGCGGGGGACTAACCGGCACAGATACGCAGTATTTT. Using reference TRBV2 and TRBJ2-3 for the parts outside the CDR3, the full variable domain is EPEVTQTPSHQVTQMGQEVILRCVPISNHLYFYWYRQILGQKVEFLVSFYNNEISEKSEIFDDQFSVERPDGSNFTLKIRSTKLEDSAMYFCASIYRTSGGLTGTDTQYFGPGTRLTVL.

V and J are TRBV6-6 and TRBJ2-5, with TRBD2 as a possible D gene (5 bases). The length of the CDR3 is 11 residues. V lost 7 bases, J lost 3 bases, and 6 bases lay in between. Germline V gene sequence: CDR1 MNHNY, CDR2 SVGAGI (reference sequence). The CDR3 is CASTGKETQYF. As DNA, the CDR3 is TGTGCCAGCACGGGGAAAGAGACCCAGTACTTC.

This chain links TRBV11-2 with TRBJ1-2; the D is unclear. V lost 4 bases, J lost 7 bases, and 13 bases lay in between. Germline assignment: CDR1 SGHAT and CDR2 FQNNGV. The CDR3 covers 13 residues. CDR3 sequence reads: CASSSLREGGYTF. In nucleotides, the CDR3 is TGTGCCAGCAGCTCCCTGAGGGAGGGTGGCTACACCTTC.

The sample holds a few counts of this clone. The V call is TRBV6-5, the J call TRBJ2-7; TRBD2 matches at 9 bases. The CDR3 is made up of 16 amino acids. Germline V CDR1 and CDR2: MNHEY, SVGAGI. J lost 2 bases, V lost 4 bases, and 9 bases had no gene match. CDR3 sequence: CASSLSERGATYEQYF. The CDR3 DNA reads TGTGCCAGCAGTTTATCAGAGCGGGGGGCCACCTACGAGCAGTACTTC.

The chain combines TRBV18 with TRBJ2-7; no clear D gene. The CDR3 is 10 amino acids. V gave up 7 bases and J gave up 0 bases, with 1 base separating them. Germline assignment: CDR1 KGHSH and CDR2 LQKENI. The CDR3 DNA follows: TGTGCCAGCTACTCCTACGAGCAGTACTTC. It yields the protein CASYSYEQYF.

This clone has a single count. The chain is built from TRBV28 and TRBJ1-4; 9 nucleotides align to TRBD1. The CDR3 loop spans 12 amino acids. In germline, CDR1 is MDHEN, CDR2 SYDVKM. V was pared by 11 bases and J by 7 bases, with 5 bases of the junction left unmatched. The CDR3 is CASGTGTEKLFF. The DNA for the CDR3 is TGTGCCTCAGGGACAGGGACTGAAAAACTGTTTTTT.

The chain's CDR3 is CASSDPGRYYGYTF. CDR3 sequence (DNA): TGTGCCAGCAGCGATCCGGGACGGTACTATGGCTACACCTTC. V and J are TRBV2 and TRBJ1-2; tentative D call: TRBD1 (5 bases). The CDR3 totals 14 residues. Germline V CDR1 and CDR2: SNHLY, FYNNEI. Trimming shortened V by 6 bases and J by 3 bases, and 14 bases separated the two germline ends.

The V and J genes are TRBV28 and TRBJ1-2; 8 bases are shared with TRBD1. The CDR3 is 14 residues long. V dropped 1 base and J dropped 4; count of bases not matched to a gene: 2. CDR1 is MDHEN and CDR2 is SYDVKM in the germline V gene. The CDR3 region has the DNA TGTGCCAGCAGTTTATCAGGGGGCGCCTATGGCTACACCTTC. It is translated as CASSLSGGAYGYTF.

The chain carries TRBV5-1 and TRBJ2-1; D gene ambiguous. Germline assignment: CDR1 SGHRS and CDR2 YFSETQ. Trimming left V 0 bases short and J 0 bases short, with 13 bases between. CDR3 length: 17 amino acids. The CDR3 coding sequence is TGCGCCAGCAGCTTGGAGAACGGTAAACTCTCCTACAATGAGCAGTTCTTC. Translation gives CASSLENGKLSYNEQFF.

This rearrangement joins TRBV19 to TRBJ1-6, with D unclear. In germline, CDR1 is LNHDA, CDR2 SQIVND (reference sequence). Trimming shortened V by 1 base and J by 8 bases, and 6 bases separated the two germline ends. CDR3 length: 13 residues. CDR3 DNA sequence: TGTGCCAGTAGTATAGGGCTTGATTCACCCCTCCACTTT. Translated: CASSIGLDSPLHF.

This chain links TRBV10-3 with TRBJ2-5; no clear D gene. CDR3 length: 17 residues. Per the germline V gene, CDR1 is ENHRY and CDR2 is SYGVKD. V was pared by 0 bases and J by 2 bases, with 16 bases between. The CDR3 bases are TGTGCCATCAGTGAGTCAAGCGACCCCGTGTGGCAAGAGACCCAGTACTTC. As protein: CAISESSDPVWQETQYF.

The chain carries TRBV7-6 and TRBJ2-7; D is perhaps TRBD2 (6 bases). Germline CDR1 reads SGHVS; CDR2 reads FNYEAQ. The CDR3 spans 15 residues. Trimming stripped 4 bases from V and 2 bases from J, with 15 bases between. The CDR3 spells CASSYRDSFPYEQYF. For the CDR3, the DNA is TGTGCCAGCAGCTACCGGGACTCCTTCCCCTACGAGCAGTACTTC. Variable domain in full (rest from reference TRBV7-6 and TRBJ2-7): GAGVSQSPRYKVTKRGQDVALRCDPISGHVSLYWYRQALGQGPEFLTYFNYEAQQDKSGLPNDRFSAERPEGSISTLTIQRTEQRDSAMYRCASSYRDSFPYEQYFGPGTRLTVT.

The chain joins TRBV10-1 to TRBJ2-3; D not resolved. Trimming left V 6 bases short and J 4 bases short, with 20 bases between. The CDR3 is made up of 16 amino acids. CDR1 is WNHNN and CDR2 is SYGVQD in the germline V gene (reference sequence). In DNA form, the CDR3 reads TGCGCCAGCAGCGTCGGGCCCCCAAAAGCCGCAGATACGCAGTATTTT. Its protein is CASSVGPPKAADTQYF.